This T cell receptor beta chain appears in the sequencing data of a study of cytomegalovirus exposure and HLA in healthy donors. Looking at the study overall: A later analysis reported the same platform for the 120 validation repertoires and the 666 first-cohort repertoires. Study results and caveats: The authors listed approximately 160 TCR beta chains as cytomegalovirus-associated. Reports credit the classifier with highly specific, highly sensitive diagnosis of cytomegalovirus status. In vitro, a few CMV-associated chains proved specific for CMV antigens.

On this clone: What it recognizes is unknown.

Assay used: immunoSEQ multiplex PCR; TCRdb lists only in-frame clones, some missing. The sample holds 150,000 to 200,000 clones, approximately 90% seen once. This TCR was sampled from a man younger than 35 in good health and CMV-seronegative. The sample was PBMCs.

The CDR3 loop is CASSPAPAGVGYTF. As DNA, the CDR3 is TGTGCCAGCAGCCCAGCCCCAGCGGGGGTGGGCTACACCTTC. The chain recombines TRBV7-9 with TRBJ1-2, with D maybe TRBD1 (5 bases). The CDR3 runs to 14 residues. The germline CDR1 and CDR2 sequences are SEHNR and FQNEAQ (reference sequence). V was shortened by 5 bases and J by 8 bases, with 18 bases between the two germline ends. Together with reference TRBV7-9 and TRBJ1-2, the CDR3 gives the full variable domain: DTGVSQNPRHKITKRGQNVTFRCDPISEHNRLYWYRQTLGQGPEFLTYFQNEAQLEKSRLLSDRFSAERPKGSFSTLEIQRTEQGDSAMYLCASSPAPAGVGYTFGSGTRLTVV.